The 3 T cell receptor beta chains in this list originate from one sample, sequenced in a study of cytomegalovirus exposure and HLA in healthy donors. Researchers ran the PCR with 60 Vbeta and 13 Jbeta primers. Some clones are missing from TCRdb's copy, which holds only in-frame ones; the method was immunoSEQ multiplex PCR. The table lists over 65,000 clones, more than 75% of them singletons. The sequencing sample was made of PBMCs. Source of these receptors: a woman aged 40 to 50 in good health and CMV-seropositive.

The gene calls are TRBV10-1 and TRBJ1-3; no reliable D call. Germline V gene data show CDR1 as WNHNN and CDR2 as SYGVQD (reference sequence). This CDR3 comprises 12 residues. With 5 bases removed from V and 0 bases from J, the gap between germline ends came to 2 bases. The CDR3 bases are TGCGCCAGCAGTCACTCTGGAAACACCATATATTTT. It yields the protein CASSHSGNTIYF.

As concerns this clone: Additional DNA sequences in this sample encode the identical CDR3. The J gene is TRBJ1-1, the V gene TRBV27; D perhaps matches TRBD1 (5 bases). V was pared by 6 bases and J by 4 bases, with 9 bases between. The CDR3 sequence is 12 residues long. Looked up from germline, CDR1 is MNHEY and CDR2 is SMNVEV (reference sequence). DNA for the CDR3: TGTGCCAGCAGCTTAAGGGGCACTGAAGCTTTCTTT. This sequence encodes CASSLRGTEAFF.

This chain connects TRBV5-6 to TRBJ1-1; TRBD1 is a possible D gene (5 bases). Germline V CDR1 and CDR2: SGHDT, YYEEEE. Trimming shortened V by 0 bases and J by 0 bases, and 9 bases separated the two germline ends. The CDR3 spans 15 residues. Written as DNA, the CDR3 is TGTGCCAGCAGCTTGGTCCCGACAGTGAACACTGAAGCTTTCTTT. Protein: CASSLVPTVNTEAFF.